This T cell receptor (beta chain) was recorded in a study of vaccination and CD4 T cells after COVID-19 (dated by TCRdb to the early 2020s). For the study in its entirety: Convalescent patients had a positive SARS-CoV-2 result on nasal swab PCR, and of these patients, nine had mild disease and one had severe disease. In the convalescent cohort there were six males and four females, among whom were two Hispanic individuals, seven Caucasians, two Asians and one multiracial person. Participants received two doses of either the Pfizer-BioNTech BNT162b2 vaccine (n=8) or the Moderna mRNA-1273 vaccine (n=2). Post-COVID blood samples from convalescent patients were collected a median of roughly 100 days after diagnosis, with a range of roughly 35 to 180 days. The time from the second vaccine dose to post-vaccine blood sampling had a median of roughly 77 days and ranged from 14 to 241 days. Overlapping spike peptide pools from SARS-CoV-2 and from the common cold coronaviruses HCoV-NL63, HCoV-OC43 and HCoV-229E were used as culture stimuli. Control cultures used a CEFX viral epitope pool as positive control, an HIV-1 Nef peptide pool as negative control, or no peptide. In around nine COVID-19 convalescent patients and a few infection-naive healthy vaccine recipients, the spike-specific CD4+ TCR repertoire before mRNA vaccination was compared with the repertoire after mRNA vaccination.

The receptor library was made with PCR. DNA from cultured CD4+ T cells was subjected to TCR sequencing with the Oncomine TCR Beta short-read assay at the Johns Hopkins FTIC core. The QIAamp micro DNA kit was used to extract genomic DNA from the cultured CD4+ T cells. Oncomine TCR Beta libraries from cultured CD4+ T cells were pooled with unique dual indexes and sequenced on an Illumina iSeq 100. The paper's processing steps were these. Non-productive sequences were removed, and CDR3s that did not start with C, did not end with F or W, or were shorter than 7 amino acids were discarded. The MANAFEST web application identified antigen-specific clonotypes by comparing peptide-stimulated wells against reference wells and other culture wells. For a clone to be called positive, the clone needed an FDR below 0.05, an odds ratio above 5, and a productive frequency above 0.1% in at least two of three replicate wells. A clonotype counted as cross-reactive if it showed significant expansion both in the SARS-CoV-2 spike wells and in at least one common cold coronavirus spike condition. Similarity between CDR3 sequences was evaluated in R version 3.6.1 using Levenshtein distances (stringdist) and unrooted phylogenetic trees (ape). TCRdb's own reprocessing of the public reads used fastp at Q25 and MiXCR and kept productive beta chains. Records with the same CDR3 protein are collapsed into one entry carrying the most frequent genes and DNA. The V and J calls were determined by TCRdb, not by the authors. The sample table holds about 14,000 distinct CDR3 sequences, of which about a third were seen once. The ten top clones hold roughly 38% of the sample.

The investigation overall reported the following: The median number of SARS-CoV-2-reactive clonotypes rose from around 22 after infection to 38 after vaccination, but the change was not significant. The study included relatively few convalescent patients and did not analyze early timepoints after natural infection. In convalescent patients, nearly all vaccine-specific clones (304 of 307) were found to be mono-reactive for SARS-CoV-2 spike rather than cross-reactive with common cold coronaviruses. Among the post-vaccine SARS-CoV-2-reactive clones in convalescent patients, a median 86.3% showed up only after vaccination, which suggests vaccine-specific priming.

A note on this clonotype: Its specific antigen is unknown. Per-nucleotide qualities are absent, and no much larger clonotype sits a single base away.

Read against the paper, the sample's treatment or condition label means: approximately nine-day PBMC culture with coronavirus spike peptide pools or control peptides (ViraFEST assay). The ViraFEST assay was used in the study, in which antigen-specific T cells were expanded with peptide pools and expanded clonotypes were subsequently identified by TCR sequencing. Positive SARS-CoV-2 PCR tests in the convalescent patients dated from March to December 2020, before Alpha, Beta and Delta variants emerged in the United States. Over 1.5 million PBMCs per well were cultured in IMDM with approximately 5% human AB serum and approximately 10 IU/ml IL-2, plus 10 ug/ml peptide pools. Half of the culture medium was replaced with fresh IL-2-containing medium on days 3 and 7. After less than 12 days of culture, CD4+ T cells were isolated by negative selection using the EasySep CD4+ T cell isolation kit. Ficoll-Paque Plus gradient centrifugation was used to isolate PBMCs from whole blood, and the isolated PBMCs were then either used fresh or cryopreserved at -140C. In general, triplicate wells were set up for every culture condition.

Inclusive of the bounding cysteine and phenylalanine, the CDR3 is 14 residues long. Left in the record is the CDR3 DNA by itself, 42 bases read in frame from the first base. The germline V gene (reference sequence) yields LNHDA for CDR1 and SQIVND for CDR2. The trim is 7 bases for V and 7 bases for J, with a gap of 16 bases between the germline ends. Specimen: cultured CD4+ T cells from blood. The rearrangement joined TRBV19 to TRBJ2-2, with TRBD1 as a weak D call on 5 bases. The receptor was isolated from a human donor with COVID-19. The bases are TGTGCCAGTACTGTCGGCAGGGCGCGCGGGGAGCTGTTTTTT. Protein translation: CASTVGRARGELFF.